This T cell receptor beta chain comes out of a study of identical twins. V lost 5 bases and J 0 bases, leaving 17 bases between the germline ends. CDR1 and CDR2 (germline): SGHTA, FQGNSA. The CDR3 runs 16 residues. TCRdb itself ran the 5' RACE reads through MiXCR, one entry per CDR3 protein. The sample holds hundreds of thousands of distinct CDR3 sequences, 8.5% to 9% seen once. In this sample, this clonotype turned up many times. The same data also contributed to another study, on yellow fever vaccine responses in identical twins.

The specimen sequenced was PBMCs. The clonotype was recovered from a woman younger than 35 in good health. The rearrangement links TRBV7-2 to TRBJ2-7, with D perhaps matching TRBD1 (6 bases). This chain's CDR3 is CASSLLAGQSSYEQYF. CDR3 DNA sequence: TGTGCCAGCAGCCTCCTTGCAGGACAGAGCTCCTACGAGCAGTACTTC. The whole variable domain, filled in from reference TRBV7-2 and TRBJ2-7, reads GAGVSQSPSNKVTEKGKDVELRCDPISGHTALYWYRQSLGQGLEFLIYFQGNSAPDKSGLPSDRFSAERTGGSVSTLTIQRTQQEDSAVYLCASSLLAGQSSYEQYFGPGTRLTVT.